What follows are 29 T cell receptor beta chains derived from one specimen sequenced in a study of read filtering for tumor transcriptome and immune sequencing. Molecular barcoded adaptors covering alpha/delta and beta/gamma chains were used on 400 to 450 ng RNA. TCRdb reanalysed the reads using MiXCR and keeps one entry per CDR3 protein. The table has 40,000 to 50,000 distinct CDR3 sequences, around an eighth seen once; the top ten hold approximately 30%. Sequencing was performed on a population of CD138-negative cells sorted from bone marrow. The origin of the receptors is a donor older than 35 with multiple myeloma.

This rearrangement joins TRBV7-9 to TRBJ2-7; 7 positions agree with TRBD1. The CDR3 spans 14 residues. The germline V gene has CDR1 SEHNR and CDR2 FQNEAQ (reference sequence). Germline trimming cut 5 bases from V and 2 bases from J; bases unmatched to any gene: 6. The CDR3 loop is CASSIRQGTYEQYF. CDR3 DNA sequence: TGTGCCAGCAGCATAAGACAGGGCACCTACGAGCAGTACTTC.

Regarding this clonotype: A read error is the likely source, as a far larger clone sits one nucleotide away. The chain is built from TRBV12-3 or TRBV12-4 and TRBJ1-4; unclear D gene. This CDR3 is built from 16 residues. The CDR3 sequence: CASSLGGSINRDTRYF. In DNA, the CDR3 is TGTGCCAGCAGTTTAGGCGGGAGCATAAATCGAGATACGCGGTATTTT.

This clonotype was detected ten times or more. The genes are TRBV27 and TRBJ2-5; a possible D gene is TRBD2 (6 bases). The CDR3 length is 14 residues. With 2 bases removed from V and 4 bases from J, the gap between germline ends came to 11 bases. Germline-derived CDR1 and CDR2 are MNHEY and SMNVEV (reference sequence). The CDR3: CASSLLRGGETQYF. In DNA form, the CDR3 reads TGTGCCAGCAGTTTACTTAGGGGAGGAGAGACCCAGTACTTC.

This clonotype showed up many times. CDR3 in amino acids: CSAIGTRSRDEQFF. DNA of the CDR3: TGCAGTGCTATCGGGACTAGGAGCAGAGATGAGCAGTTCTTC. V is TRBV20-1 and J is TRBJ2-1; 8 nucleotides line up with TRBD2. The CDR3 extends over 14 amino acids. CDR1 and CDR2 from the germline V gene are DFQATT and SNEGSKA (reference sequence). J was trimmed by 8 bases and V by 4 bases; bases with no gene match: 10.

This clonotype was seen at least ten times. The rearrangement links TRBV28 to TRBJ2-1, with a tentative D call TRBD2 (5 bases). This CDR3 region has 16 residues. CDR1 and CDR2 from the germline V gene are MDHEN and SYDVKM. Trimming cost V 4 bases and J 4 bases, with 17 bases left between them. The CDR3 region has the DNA TGTGCCAGCAGTTCCCCCGGGGTCCAAGGATACAATGAGCAGTTCTTC. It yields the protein CASSSPGVQGYNEQFF.

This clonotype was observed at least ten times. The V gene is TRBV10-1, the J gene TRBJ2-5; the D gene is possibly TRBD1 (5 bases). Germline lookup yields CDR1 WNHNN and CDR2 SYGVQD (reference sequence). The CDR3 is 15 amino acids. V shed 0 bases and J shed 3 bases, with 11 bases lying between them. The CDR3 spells CASSESGLGEETQYF. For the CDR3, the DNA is TGCGCCAGCAGTGAGTCAGGTCTAGGGGAAGAGACCCAGTACTTC.

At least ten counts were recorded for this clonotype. The DNA of the CDR3 is TGCGCCAGCAGCTTGGAAGGAGGGGGCTACAATGAGCAGTTCTTC. It codes for CASSLEGGGYNEQFF. This rearrangement joins TRBV5-1 to TRBJ2-1; D may be TRBD1 or TRBD2 (6 bases each). Germline V gene data show CDR1 as SGHRS and CDR2 as YFSETQ. This CDR3 has 15 residues. Trimming left V 0 bases short and J 3 bases short, with 10 bases between. The full variable domain, completed using reference TRBV5-1 and TRBJ2-1, is KAGVTQTPRYLIKTRGQQVTLSCSPISGHRSVSWYQQTPGQGLQFLFEYFSETQRNKGNFPGRFSGRQFSNSRSEMNVSTLELGDSALYLCASSLEGGGYNEQFFGPGTRLTVL.

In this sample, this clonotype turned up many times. CDR3 coding DNA: TGCAGTGCTTTAGACCGAAAGCACGGTACGCAGTATTTT. Amino acids: CSALDRKHGTQYF. The chain has TRBV20-1 and TRBJ2-3, with D uncertain. CDR1 and CDR2 (germline): DFQATT, SNEGSKA (reference sequence). This CDR3 is 13 amino acids long. Trimming removed 5 bases from V and 8 bases from J, with 17 bases in between.

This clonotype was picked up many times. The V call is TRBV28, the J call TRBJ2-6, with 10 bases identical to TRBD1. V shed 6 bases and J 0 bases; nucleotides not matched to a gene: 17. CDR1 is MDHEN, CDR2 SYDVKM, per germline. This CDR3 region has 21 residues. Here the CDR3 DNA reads TGTGCCAGCAGGACAGGGGGCCCAGTTGGGTGGACAAACTCTGGGGCCAACGTCCTGACTTTC. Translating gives CASRTGGPVGWTNSGANVLTF.

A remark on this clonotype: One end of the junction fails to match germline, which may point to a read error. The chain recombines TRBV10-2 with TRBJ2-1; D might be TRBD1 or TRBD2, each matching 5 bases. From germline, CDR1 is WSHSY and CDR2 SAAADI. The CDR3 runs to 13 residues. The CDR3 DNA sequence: TGTGCCAGCAGGGAGTCACCCCTCAATGAGCAGTTCTTC. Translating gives CASRESPLNEQFF.

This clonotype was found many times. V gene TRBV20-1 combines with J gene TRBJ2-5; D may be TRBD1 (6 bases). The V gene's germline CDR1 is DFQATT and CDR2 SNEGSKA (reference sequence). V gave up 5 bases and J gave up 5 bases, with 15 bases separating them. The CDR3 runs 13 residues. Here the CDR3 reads CSADTGFGETQYF. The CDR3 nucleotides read TGCAGTGCTGATACAGGGTTTGGGGAGACCCAGTACTTC.

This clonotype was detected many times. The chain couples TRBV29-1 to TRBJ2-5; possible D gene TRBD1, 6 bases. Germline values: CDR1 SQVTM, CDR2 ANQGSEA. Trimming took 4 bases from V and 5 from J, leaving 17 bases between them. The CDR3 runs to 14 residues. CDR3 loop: CSVGTGSGFETQYF. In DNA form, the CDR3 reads TGCAGCGTTGGCACAGGGTCCGGGTTCGAGACCCAGTACTTC.

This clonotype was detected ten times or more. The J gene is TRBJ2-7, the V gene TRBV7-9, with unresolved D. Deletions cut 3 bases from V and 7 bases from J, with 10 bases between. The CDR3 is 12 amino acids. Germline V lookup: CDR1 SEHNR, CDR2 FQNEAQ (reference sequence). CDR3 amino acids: CASSFGDWEQYF. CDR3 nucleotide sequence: TGTGCCAGCAGCTTTGGAGACTGGGAGCAGTACTTC.

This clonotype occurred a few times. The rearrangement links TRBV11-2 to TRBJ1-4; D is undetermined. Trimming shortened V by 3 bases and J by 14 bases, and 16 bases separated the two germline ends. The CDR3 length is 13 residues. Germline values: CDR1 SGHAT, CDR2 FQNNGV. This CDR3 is CASSLSPGRLLFF. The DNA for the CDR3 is TGTGCCAGCAGCTTGTCGCCGGGCCGACTTCTGTTTTTT.

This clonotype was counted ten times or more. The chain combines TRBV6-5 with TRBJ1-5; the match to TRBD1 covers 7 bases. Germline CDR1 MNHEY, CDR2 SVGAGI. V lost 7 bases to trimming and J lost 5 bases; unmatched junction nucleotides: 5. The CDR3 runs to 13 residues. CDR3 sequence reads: CASKQGWDQPQHF. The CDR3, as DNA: TGTGCCAGCAAACAGGGGTGGGATCAGCCCCAGCATTTT.

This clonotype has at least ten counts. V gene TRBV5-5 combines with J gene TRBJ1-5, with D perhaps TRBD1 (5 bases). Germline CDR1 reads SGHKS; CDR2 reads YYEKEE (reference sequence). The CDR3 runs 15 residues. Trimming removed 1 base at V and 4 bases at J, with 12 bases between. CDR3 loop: CASSLILQGNQPQHF. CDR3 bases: TGTGCCAGCAGCTTGATATTGCAGGGTAATCAGCCCCAGCATTTT.

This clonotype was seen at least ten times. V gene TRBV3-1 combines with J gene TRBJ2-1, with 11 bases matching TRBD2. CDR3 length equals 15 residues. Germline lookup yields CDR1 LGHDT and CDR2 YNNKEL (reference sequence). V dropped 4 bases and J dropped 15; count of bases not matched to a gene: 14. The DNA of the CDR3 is TGTGCCAGCAGCCTCCTAGCGGGAGGCAAACTTTTTACGTTCTTC. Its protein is CASSLLAGGKLFTFF.

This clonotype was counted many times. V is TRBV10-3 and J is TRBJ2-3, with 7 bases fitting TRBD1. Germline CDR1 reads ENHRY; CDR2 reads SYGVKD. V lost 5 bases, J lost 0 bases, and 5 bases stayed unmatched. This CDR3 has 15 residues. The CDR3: CAISRDRASTDTQYF. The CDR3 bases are TGTGCCATCAGTAGGGACAGAGCTAGCACAGATACGCAGTATTTT.

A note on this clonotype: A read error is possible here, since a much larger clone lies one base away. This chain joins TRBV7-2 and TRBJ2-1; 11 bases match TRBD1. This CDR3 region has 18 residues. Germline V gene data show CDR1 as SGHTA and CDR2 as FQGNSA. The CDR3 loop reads CASGLEFNGQGAYNEQFF. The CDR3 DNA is TGTGCCAGCGGCTTAGAATTTAACGGACAGGGGGCATACAATGAGCAGTTCTTC. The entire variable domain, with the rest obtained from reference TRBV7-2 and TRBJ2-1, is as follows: GAGVSQSPSNKVTEKGKDVELRCDPISGHTALYWYRQSLGQGLEFLIYFQGNSAPDKSGLPSDRFSAERTGGSVSTLTIQRTQQEDSAVYLCASGLEFNGQGAYNEQFFGPGTRLTVL.

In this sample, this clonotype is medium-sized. CDR3 nucleotides: TGTGCCAGCAGTTTAGGGGGGCTCGAGCAGTTCTTC. Translation gives CASSLGGLEQFF. The V gene is TRBV12-3 or TRBV12-4, the J gene TRBJ2-1, with a tentative D call TRBD1 (6 bases). The CDR3 has 12 amino acids. The V end was cut by 1 base, the J end by 10 bases, with 8 bases between.

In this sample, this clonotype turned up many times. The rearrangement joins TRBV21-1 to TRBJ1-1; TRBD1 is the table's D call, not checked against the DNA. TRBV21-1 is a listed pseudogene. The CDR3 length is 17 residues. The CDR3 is CASSKLSFVPRQTRAFF. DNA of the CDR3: TGTGCCAGCAGCAAACTCTCGTTCGTCCCCAGACAGACGAGAGCTTTCTTT.

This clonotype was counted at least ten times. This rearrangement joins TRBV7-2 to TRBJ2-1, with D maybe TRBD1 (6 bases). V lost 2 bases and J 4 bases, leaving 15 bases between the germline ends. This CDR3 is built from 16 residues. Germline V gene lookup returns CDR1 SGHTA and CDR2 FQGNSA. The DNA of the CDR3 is TGTGCCAGCAGCTTAAAGTGGGGGCCGGGTTACAATGAGCAGTTCTTC. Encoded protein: CASSLKWGPGYNEQFF.

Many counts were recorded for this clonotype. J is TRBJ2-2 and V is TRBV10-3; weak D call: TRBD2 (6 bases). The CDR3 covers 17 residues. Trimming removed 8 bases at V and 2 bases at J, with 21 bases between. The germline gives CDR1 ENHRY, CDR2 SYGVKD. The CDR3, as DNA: TGTGCCATCCCAAACCTCCGGCGGGGAGGTAACACCGGGGAGCTGTTTTTT. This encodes CAIPNLRRGGNTGELFF.

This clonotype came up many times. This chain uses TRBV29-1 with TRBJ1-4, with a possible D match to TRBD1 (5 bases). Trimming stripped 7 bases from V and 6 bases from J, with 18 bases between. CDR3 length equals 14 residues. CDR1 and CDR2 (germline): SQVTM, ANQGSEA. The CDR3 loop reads CSAAGTPGDEKLFF. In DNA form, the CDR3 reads TGCAGCGCCGCAGGGACCCCGGGGGATGAAAAACTGTTTTTT.

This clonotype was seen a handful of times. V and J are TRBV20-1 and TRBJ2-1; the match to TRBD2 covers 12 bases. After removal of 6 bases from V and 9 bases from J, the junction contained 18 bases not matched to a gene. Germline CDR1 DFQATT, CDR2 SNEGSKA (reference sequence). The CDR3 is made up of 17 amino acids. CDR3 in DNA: TGCAGTGCCGCTTCAACACCTTCTAGCGGGAGGGAGTTTGAGCAGTTCTTC. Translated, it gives CSAASTPSSGREFEQFF.

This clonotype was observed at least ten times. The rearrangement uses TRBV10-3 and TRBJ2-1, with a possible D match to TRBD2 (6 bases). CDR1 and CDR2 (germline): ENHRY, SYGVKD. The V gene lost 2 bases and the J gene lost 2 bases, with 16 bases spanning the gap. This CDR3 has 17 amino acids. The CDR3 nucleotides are TGTGCCATCAGTGAGCCGGCGGGCGGGATTCCCTACAATGAGCAGTTCTTC. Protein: CAISEPAGGIPYNEQFF.

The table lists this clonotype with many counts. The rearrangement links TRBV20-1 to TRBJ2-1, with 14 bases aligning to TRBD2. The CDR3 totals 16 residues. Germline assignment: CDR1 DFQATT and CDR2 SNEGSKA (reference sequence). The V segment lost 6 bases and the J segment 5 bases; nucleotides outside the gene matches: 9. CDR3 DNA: TGCAGTGCAGCGACTAGCGGGAGGGCCGGACACAATGAGCAGTTCTTC. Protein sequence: CSAATSGRAGHNEQFF.

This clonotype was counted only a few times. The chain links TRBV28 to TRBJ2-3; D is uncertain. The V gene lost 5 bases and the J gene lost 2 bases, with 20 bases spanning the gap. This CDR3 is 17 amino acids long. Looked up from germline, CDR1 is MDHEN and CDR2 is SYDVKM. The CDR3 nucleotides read TGTGCCAGCAGTCCGGGTTACTCCGCCCGATTCACAGATACGCAGTATTTT. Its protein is CASSPGYSARFTDTQYF.

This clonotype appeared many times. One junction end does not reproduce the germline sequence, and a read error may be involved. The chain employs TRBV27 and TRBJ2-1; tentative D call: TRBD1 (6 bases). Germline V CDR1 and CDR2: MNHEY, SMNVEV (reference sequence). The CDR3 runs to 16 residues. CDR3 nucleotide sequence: TGTGCCAGCAGTGTCAGGGGTTCTGGGAGCTTCAATGAGCAGCTCTTC. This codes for CASSVRGSGSFNEQLF.